A selection of T cell receptor beta chains follows, all from one sample in a study of CD4 T cells in relation to SARS-CoV-2 and coronaviruses. The antigens these receptors bind are not known. The protocol was immunoSEQ multiplex PCR, while the TCRdb copy is restricted to in-frame clones and leaves out a portion. The sample holds about 22,000 clones, roughly 73% seen once. The sequencing sample was made of CD4+ T cells from PBMCs, cultured in vitro. The receptors here all came from a human donor in good health. CDR3s include the opening cysteine and the closing phenylalanine or tryptophan. D genes are given only for firm matches. The size field is filled for only some rows; it gives once, few, many or a size class.

clone_size	j_call	v_call	d_call	cdr3_aa	cdr3_nt
-	TRBJ2-7	TRBV6-5	-	CASLAYRPPYEQYF	TGTGCCAGCCTGGCGTACCGCCCCCCCTACGAGCAGTACTTC
-	TRBJ1-4	TRBV18	TRBD1	CASSPSGTDNEKLFF	TGTGCCAGCTCTCCCTCCGGGACAGATAATGAAAAACTGTTTTTT
few	TRBJ1-6	TRBV2	TRBD1	CASRLDRDYYNSPLHF	TGTGCCAGCAGGCTGGACAGGGATTACTATAATTCACCCCTCCACTTT
-	TRBJ2-3	TRBV15	TRBD2	CAVGTSGRAADTQYF	TGTGCCGTCGGTACTAGCGGGAGAGCGGCAGATACGCAGTATTTT
-	TRBJ2-5	TRBV5-1	-	CASSMDPSQETQYF	TGCGCCAGCAGCATGGACCCATCACAAGAGACCCAGTACTTC
-	TRBJ2-7	TRBV5-8	-	CASSPTGPSYEQYF	TGTGCCAGCAGCCCTACAGGGCCCTCCTACGAGCAGTACTTC
medium-sized	TRBJ2-3	TRBV19	TRBD2	CASKSGGFEDTQYF	TGTGCCAGTAAAAGCGGGGGGTTCGAAGATACGCAGTATTTT
-	TRBJ2-5	TRBV5-1	-	CASSFTRLGETQYF	TGCGCCAGCAGCTTTACTAGGCTTGGGGAGACCCAGTACTTC
-	TRBJ1-1	TRBV6-6	-	CASTPGGGRNTEAFF	TGTGCCAGTACCCCGGGTGGGGGTAGAAACACTGAAGCTTTCTTT
-	TRBJ1-1	TRBV5-1	-	CASSLVNGLNTEAFF	TGCGCCAGCAGCTTGGTAAACGGTTTGAACACTGAAGCTTTCTTT
-	TRBJ2-5	TRBV5-8	TRBD2	CASSSGQAMTSGETQYF	TGTGCCAGCAGCTCCGGACAGGCGATGACTAGCGGCGAGACCCAGTACTTC
-	TRBJ2-1	TRBV28	-	CASRQPGHEQFF	TGTGCCAGCAGACAACCGGGACACGAGCAGTTCTTC
-	TRBJ2-1	TRBV14	-	CASKAGPYNEQFF	TGTGCCAGCAAGGCGGGGCCCTACAATGAGCAGTTCTTC
-	TRBJ1-5	TRBV6-5	-	CATRRQQDSNQPQHF	TGTGCCACCCGGCGTCAACAGGATAGCAATCAGCCCCAGCATTTT
-	TRBJ1-5	TRBV7-9	TRBD1	CASSADRADQPQHF	TGTGCCAGCAGCGCCGACAGGGCCGACCAGCCCCAGCATTTT
-	TRBJ2-1	TRBV5-1	-	CASSLGWRADNEQFF	TGCGCCAGCAGCTTGGGTTGGAGGGCTGACAATGAGCAGTTCTTC
once	TRBJ2-1	TRBV7-9	-	CAWGRGAYNEQFF	TGTGCTTGGGGCCGAGGCGCCTACAATGAGCAGTTCTTC
-	TRBJ2-7	TRBV2	-	CASVQGYEQYF	TGTGCCAGCGTACAGGGTTACGAGCAGTACTTC
-	TRBJ1-2	TRBV19	TRBD1	CASSSGTGSMRGGYTF	TGTGCCAGTAGTAGCGGGACAGGGAGTATGAGGGGAGGCTACACCTTC
-	TRBJ1-2	TRBV13	-	CASSPRVSDWGIYGYTF	TGTGCCAGCAGCCCCCGAGTCTCGGACTGGGGGATATATGGCTACACCTTC
-	TRBJ2-5	TRBV9	TRBD2	CASSVLAGGGSLGGETQYF	TGTGCCAGCAGCGTACTGGCGGGAGGGGGGTCGCTGGGGGGAGAGACCCAGTACTTC
-	TRBJ1-3	TRBV6-5	TRBD1	CASSSTGGVGNTIYF	TGTGCCAGCAGTTCGACAGGGGGCGTTGGAAACACCATATATTTT
-	TRBJ2-7	TRBV11-2	-	CASSYAGFSGEQYF	TGTGCCAGCAGCTACGCAGGGTTCTCCGGAGAGCAGTACTTC
-	TRBJ1-2	TRBV20-1	-	CSASRGGNSYGYTF	TGCAGTGCTAGTCGGGGGGGGAATAGCTATGGCTACACCTTC
-	TRBJ1-1	TRBV5-1	TRBD1	CASILRPTGGEAFF	TGCGCCAGCATTCTAAGGCCTACAGGGGGAGAAGCTTTCTTT
-	TRBJ2-7	TRBV5-5	TRBD1	CASSLEGDSAYEQYF	TGTGCCAGCAGCTTGGAAGGGGACAGCGCCTACGAGCAGTACTTC
-	TRBJ2-5	TRBV6-2/TRBV6-3	-	CASSYPETQYF	TGTGCCAGCAGTTACCCAGAGACCCAGTACTTC
-	TRBJ2-7	TRBV20-1	-	CSARVVGEQYF	TGCAGTGCTAGAGTGGTCGGGGAGCAGTACTTC
once	TRBJ2-1	TRBV18	TRBD2	CASSPPVGIAGKQFF	TGTGCCAGCTCACCACCGGTCGGGATAGCGGGTAAGCAGTTCTTC
medium-sized	TRBJ2-7	TRBV4-2	TRBD1	CASSQGQGTEQYF	TGTGCCAGCAGCCAAGGACAGGGTACCGAGCAGTACTTC
-	TRBJ2-3	TRBV18	TRBD2	CASSPGLAGVKAPDTQYF	TGTGCCAGCTCACCAGGGCTAGCGGGAGTTAAAGCGCCAGATACGCAGTATTTT
-	TRBJ1-2	TRBV6-1	-	CASSDGLLINYGYTF	TGTGCCAGCAGTGATGGACTGTTGATTAACTATGGCTACACCTTC
-	TRBJ2-3	TRBV6-6	TRBD1	CASSYDRGPKDTQYF	TGTGCCAGCAGTTACGACAGGGGCCCTAAGGATACGCAGTATTTT
medium-sized	TRBJ1-1	TRBV3-1/TRBV3-2	-	CASSQSPLTEAFF	TGTGCCAGCAGCCAAAGTCCTCTCACTGAAGCTTTCTTT
-	TRBJ1-1	TRBV7-9	-	CASSSSTNRLEAFF	TGTGCCAGCAGCTCATCGACAAACCGGTTAGAAGCTTTCTTT
-	TRBJ1-3	TRBV5-1	TRBD1	CASRQGSGNTIYF	TGCGCCAGCAGACAGGGGTCTGGAAACACCATATATTTT
-	TRBJ1-1	TRBV29-1	-	CSVENPVAFF	TGCAGCGTTGAGAATCCTGTGGCTTTCTTT
-	TRBJ1-5	TRBV6-2/TRBV6-3	-	CASSYGVGPGGNQPQHF	TGTGCCAGCAGTTACGGGGTCGGACCCGGGGGCAATCAGCCCCAGCATTTT
-	TRBJ1-1	TRBV5-1	-	CASSLDAANTEAFF	TGCGCCAGCAGCTTGGACGCAGCTAACACTGAAGCTTTCTTT
-	TRBJ1-2	TRBV5-4	TRBD1	CASSLALMGQGGGYTF	TGTGCCAGCAGCTTGGCCTTAATGGGACAGGGTGGCGGCTACACCTTC
-	TRBJ2-2	TRBV2	-	CASSEARTGELFF	TGTGCCAGCAGTGAAGCGAGAACCGGGGAGCTGTTTTTT
-	TRBJ1-4	TRBV4-1	-	CASSHIHEKLFF	TGCGCCAGCAGCCATATACACGAAAAACTGTTTTTT
-	TRBJ2-2	TRBV3-1/TRBV3-2	-	CASNLRGGNTGELFF	TGTGCCAGCAACCTAAGGGGGGGGAACACCGGGGAGCTGTTTTTT
-	TRBJ2-3	TRBV7-9	-	CASSFRDREASGGTDTQYF	TGTGCCAGCAGCTTCCGGGACAGGGAAGCTAGCGGGGGCACAGATACGCAGTATTTT
-	TRBJ2-6	TRBV20-1	-	CSASLGGRGANVLTF	TGCAGTGCTAGTTTAGGGGGGCGTGGGGCCAACGTCCTGACTTTC
-	TRBJ1-1	TRBV11-1	-	CASSPYRETEAFF	TGTGCCAGCAGCCCATACAGGGAAACTGAAGCTTTCTTT
-	TRBJ1-5	TRBV6-5	-	CASMGGAGQPQHF	TGTGCCAGCATGGGGGGAGCCGGGCAGCCCCAGCATTTT
once	TRBJ2-3	TRBV6-6	TRBD1	CASRDRDRGTDTQYF	TGTGCCAGCAGAGACCGGGACAGGGGCACAGATACGCAGTATTTT
-	TRBJ2-6	TRBV3-1/TRBV3-2	TRBD1	CASSQPRDRELSGANVLTF	TGTGCCAGCAGCCAGCCTCGGGACAGGGAACTCTCTGGGGCCAACGTCCTGACTTTC
medium-sized	TRBJ2-7	TRBV29-1	TRBD2	CSVRSGQGGDEQYF	TGCAGCGTTAGGAGCGGCCAGGGAGGGGACGAGCAGTACTTC
-	TRBJ2-6	TRBV5-1	-	CASSLQGRLREGANVLTF	TGCGCCAGCAGCTTGCAGGGGCGCCTAAGGGAGGGGGCCAACGTCCTGACTTTC
few	TRBJ2-3	TRBV7-8	-	CASIPDSNTDTQYF	TGTGCCAGCATCCCGGACAGTAACACAGATACGCAGTATTTT
-	TRBJ1-1	TRBV2	TRBD1	CASNRDSGTEAFF	TGTGCCAGCAACCGGGACAGTGGCACTGAAGCTTTCTTT
once	TRBJ1-4	TRBV7-2	-	CASSNPANEKLFF	TGTGCCAGCAGCAACCCGGCTAATGAAAAACTGTTTTTT
few	TRBJ2-1	TRBV12-5	-	CASGSGEAFSGEQFF	TGTGCTAGTGGTTCGGGGGAGGCATTTAGTGGTGAGCAGTTCTTC